This entry lists 5 T cell receptor beta chains sequenced from one sample in a study of T cell responses to AZD1222 COVID-19 vaccine. Libraries were prepared by immunoSEQ multiplex PCR; TCRdb keeps only in-frame clonotypes and omits some of them. The data show some 30,000 clones, with approximately 88% seen just once and 1.3% held by the top ten. The sample here was peripheral blood, taken on day 0 of AZD1222 vaccination. The receptors were gathered from an adult in good health.

The J gene is TRBJ2-1, the V gene TRBV10-2, with D possibly being TRBD1 (6 bases). Germline loops: CDR1 WSHSY, CDR2 SAAADI. This CDR3 spans 13 amino acids. V lost 6 bases to trimming and J lost 4 bases, with 10 bases between them. This chain's CDR3 is CASRETGYNEQFF. The CDR3 coding sequence is TGCGCCAGCAGGGAGACAGGTTACAATGAGCAGTTCTTC.

This chain uses TRBV7-2 with TRBJ1-2; 9 nucleotides agree with TRBD1. The length of the CDR3 is 15 residues. With V trimmed by 5 bases and J by 1 base, 5 bases remained unmatched. Germline lookup yields CDR1 SGHTA and CDR2 FQGNSA. In DNA form, the CDR3 reads TGTGCCAGCAGCACGGGGGACAGGGTTAACTATGGCTACACCTTC. It translates to CASSTGDRVNYGYTF.

CDR3 in amino acids: CASRRGTGPTDTQYF. The CDR3 DNA sequence: TGTGCCAGCAGGAGAGGGACAGGGCCCACAGATACGCAGTATTTT. The chain combines TRBV7-2 with TRBJ2-3; 9 positions match TRBD1. Germline-derived CDR1 and CDR2 are SGHTA and FQGNSA. Losses at the gene ends were 6 bases for V and 2 bases for J; bases not matched to a gene: 6. The length of the CDR3 is 15 residues.

This rearrangement joins TRBV4-3 to TRBJ2-3; perhaps D is TRBD1 or TRBD2 (7 bases each). Germline V gives CDR1 LGHNA, CDR2 YSLEER. The CDR3 consists of 15 residues. Trimming shortened V by 2 bases and J by 2 bases, and 11 bases separated the two germline ends. CDR3: CASSQQGGYTDTQYF. CDR3 coding DNA: TGCGCCAGCAGCCAACAGGGGGGGTACACAGATACGCAGTATTTT.

J is TRBJ2-2 and V is TRBV2; 14 bases align to TRBD2. CDR3 length equals 15 residues. J was trimmed by 6 bases and V by 6 bases; bases with no gene match: 3. The germline gives CDR1 SNHLY, CDR2 FYNNEI. DNA for the CDR3: TGTGCCAGCAGGGGGACTAGCGGGAGAGCCGGGGAGCTGTTTTTT. Protein: CASRGTSGRAGELFF.